These 28 T cell receptor beta chains were all obtained from the same sample, sequenced in a study of blood T cell repertoires in COVID-19. Libraries were prepared by immunoSEQ multiplex PCR; TCRdb keeps only in-frame clonotypes and omits some of them. This repertoire shows approximately 220,000 clones, roughly 87% found once; its top ten account for 2.5% to 3%. Source material: PBMCs or T cells enriched from blood (not recorded which). All receptors come from a woman in her 30s with acute COVID-19.

The chain recombines TRBV19 with TRBJ2-1, with a tentative D call TRBD2 (5 bases). This CDR3 region has 16 residues. Per the germline V gene, CDR1 is LNHDA and CDR2 is SQIVND (reference sequence). The V and J ends lost 1 base and 1 base respectively, with 11 bases between them. The CDR3 loop reads CASSIAHGDSYNEQFF. The CDR3, as DNA: TGTGCCAGTAGTATAGCTCACGGGGATTCCTACAATGAGCAGTTCTTC.

The chain recombines TRBV5-1 with TRBJ1-4, with D unclear. The CDR3 is made up of 12 amino acids. V lost 0 bases, J lost 11 bases, and 8 bases lay in between. CDR1 and CDR2 (germline): SGHRS, YFSETQ. For the CDR3, the DNA is TGCGCCAGCAGCTTGGTCGGGGATAAACTGTTTTTT. It encodes CASSLVGDKLFF.

The V and J genes are TRBV5-1 and TRBJ2-5; 7 bases match TRBD2. This CDR3 spans 15 amino acids. V dropped 0 bases and J dropped 4; count of bases not matched to a gene: 6. Germline V gene data show CDR1 as SGHRS and CDR2 as YFSETQ. The CDR3 sequence is CASSLGTRATETQYF. CDR3 nucleotides: TGCGCCAGCAGCTTGGGGACTAGGGCGACAGAGACCCAGTACTTC. Together with reference TRBV5-1 and TRBJ2-5, the CDR3 gives the full variable domain: KAGVTQTPRYLIKTRGQQVTLSCSPISGHRSVSWYQQTPGQGLQFLFEYFSETQRNKGNFPGRFSGRQFSNSRSEMNVSTLELGDSALYLCASSLGTRATETQYFGPGTRLLVL.

The V gene is TRBV21-1, the J gene TRBJ1-2; the DNA was not compared with TRBD1, the D call given in the table. TRBV21-1 is noted as a pseudogene. The CDR3 runs 18 residues. CDR3 DNA: TGTGCCAGCAGCTATCCCTACAGAGGGACAGTAGATAACTATGGCTACACCTTC. Protein sequence: CASSYPYRGTVDNYGYTF.

The chain is built from TRBV7-9 and TRBJ2-7; D may be TRBD1 (6 bases). Trimming took 4 bases from V and 4 from J, leaving 11 bases between them. CDR3 length: 13 amino acids. From germline, CDR1 is SEHNR and CDR2 FQNEAQ (reference sequence). This CDR3 reads CASSYREWYEQYF. The CDR3 DNA sequence: TGTGCCAGCAGCTACAGGGAATGGTACGAGCAGTACTTC.

The V and J genes are TRBV19 and TRBJ2-5; D is possibly TRBD2 (5 bases). Deletions cut 3 bases from V and 1 base from J, with 6 bases between. Germline V CDR1 and CDR2: LNHDA, SQIVND (reference sequence). The CDR3 is made up of 13 amino acids. The CDR3 DNA reads as TGTGCCAGTAGTATGGGAGTCCAAGAGACCCAGTACTTC. Its translation is CASSMGVQETQYF.

CDR3 nucleotide sequence: TGTGCCAGCAGCGGTAGGGGGAACAACGAGCAGTACTTC. Translating gives CASSGRGNNEQYF. V usage is TRBV9 and J usage is TRBJ2-7, with D maybe TRBD1 (6 bases). CDR1 and CDR2 from the germline V gene are SGDLS and YYNGEE. CDR3 length: 13 residues. Trimming removed 3 bases from V and 5 bases from J, with 12 bases in between.

The chain couples TRBV6-5 to TRBJ2-5, with D tentatively TRBD2 (7 bases). Trimming removed 7 bases at V and 6 bases at J, with 21 bases between. There are 15 residues in the CDR3. CDR1 and CDR2 from the germline V gene are MNHEY and SVGAGI. The CDR3 DNA is TGTGCCAGCAACCTAGGGGGGGCGGGTGGAAAGACCCAGTACTTC. This encodes CASNLGGAGGKTQYF.

This clone was seen a few times. The chain recombines TRBV6-5 with TRBJ1-5; 9 bases fit TRBD1. With V trimmed by 5 bases and J by 5 bases, 7 bases remained unmatched. The CDR3 covers 15 residues. Germline V lookup: CDR1 MNHEY, CDR2 SVGAGI. In DNA, the CDR3 is TGTGCCAGCAGTCCCCGGGACAGGGAAGATCAGCCCCAGCATTTT. This sequence encodes CASSPRDREDQPQHF.

The DNA for the CDR3 is TGTGCCAGCAGCTTACTGGGAGAGGACAATGAGCAGTTCTTC. It yields the protein CASSLLGEDNEQFF. V usage is TRBV7-2 and J usage is TRBJ2-1; D might be TRBD2 (5 bases). Per the germline V gene, CDR1 is SGHTA and CDR2 is FQGNSA. V lost 2 bases and J lost 5, with 10 bases in between. The CDR3 sequence is 14 residues long.

The rearrangement joins TRBV27 to TRBJ1-5; D is undetermined. CDR3 length: 13 residues. Germline V gene data show CDR1 as MNHEY and CDR2 as SMNVEV (reference sequence). The V end lost 5 bases, the J end lost 7 bases, and 12 bases lay between the germline ends. CDR3 coding DNA: TGTGCCAGCAGTCGGGATCTCATCCAGCCCCAGCATTTT. Translated: CASSRDLIQPQHF.

The V gene is TRBV25-1, the J gene TRBJ2-5, with 7 bases that match TRBD2. J gave up 0 bases and V 7 bases, and 11 bases lay outside the gene matches. CDR1 and CDR2 from the germline V gene are MGHDK and SYGVNS. The CDR3 extends over 16 amino acids. The CDR3 spells CASTPLGGDDQETQYF. DNA for the CDR3: TGTGCCAGCACCCCCCTGGGGGGGGATGACCAAGAGACCCAGTACTTC.

The chain employs TRBV6-5 and TRBJ1-4, with D perhaps matching TRBD1 (5 bases). V was shortened by 2 bases and J by 5 bases, with 12 bases between the two germline ends. Germline V CDR1 and CDR2: MNHEY, SVGAGI. The CDR3 totals 15 residues. For the CDR3, the DNA is TGTGCCAGCAGTTACGTCGGGACTAGAAATGAAAAACTGTTTTTT. Protein product: CASSYVGTRNEKLFF.

The chain employs TRBV29-1 and TRBJ1-2; 10 positions agree with TRBD1. The trim removed 5 bases at V and 4 bases at J, leaving 7 bases unmatched. The CDR3 sequence is 14 residues long. Germline assignment: CDR1 SQVTM and CDR2 ANQGSEA. In nucleotides, the CDR3 is TGCAGCGTTTCGACAGGGGGCAGAAGCTATGGCTACACCTTC. Amino acids: CSVSTGGRSYGYTF.

This rearrangement joins TRBV4-1 to TRBJ2-3, with 15 bases that match TRBD2. The V segment lost 4 bases and the J segment 2 bases; nucleotides outside the gene matches: 7. The CDR3 has 18 residues. CDR1 is MGHRA and CDR2 is YSYEKL in the germline V gene. This CDR3 reads CASSLVGLAGGNTDTQYF. In DNA form, the CDR3 reads TGCGCCAGCAGCCTCGTGGGACTAGCGGGGGGAAACACAGATACGCAGTATTTT.

The chain combines TRBV7-2 with TRBJ2-1; 12 nucleotides line up with TRBD2. This CDR3 is 16 amino acids long. The trim removed 2 bases at V and 6 bases at J, leaving 5 bases unmatched. Looked up from germline, CDR1 is SGHTA and CDR2 is FQGNSA. CDR3 amino acids: CASSLLAGGVINEQFF. The CDR3 coding sequence is TGTGCCAGCAGCTTACTAGCGGGGGGGGTCATCAATGAGCAGTTCTTC.

The V and J genes are TRBV2 and TRBJ1-3; unclear D gene. V lost 2 bases and J 1 base, leaving 6 bases between the germline ends. Germline V gene lookup returns CDR1 SNHLY and CDR2 FYNNEI. This CDR3 region has 14 residues. The CDR3, as DNA: TGTGCCAGCAGTGAATCCCTGTCTGGAAACACCATATATTTT. It translates to CASSESLSGNTIYF.

The V gene is TRBV6-5, the J gene TRBJ2-2, with D possibly being TRBD2 (6 bases). The CDR3 has 14 amino acids. Germline V lookup: CDR1 MNHEY, CDR2 SVGAGI. Trimming took off 5 bases at V and 4 bases at J, with 11 bases between the two ends. Here the CDR3 reads CASSREMSTGELFF. In nucleotides, the CDR3 is TGTGCCAGCAGTCGGGAGATGTCCACCGGGGAGCTGTTTTTT.

The chain combines TRBV18 with TRBJ1-2; 9 nucleotides align to TRBD1. Trimming at V came to 3 bases and at J to 3 bases, leaving 11 bases not matched to a gene. Germline CDR1 and CDR2: KGHSH and LQKENI. This CDR3 is built from 17 residues. The CDR3 here is CASSPYWDRESDYGYTF. CDR3 nucleotides: TGTGCCAGCTCACCCTATTGGGACAGGGAAAGCGACTATGGCTACACCTTC.

The CDR3 reads CASSFASGGPEETQYF. As DNA, the CDR3 is TGTGCCAGCAGCTTCGCCAGCGGGGGCCCCGAAGAGACCCAGTACTTC. V and J are TRBV7-2 and TRBJ2-5; 8 nucleotides align to TRBD2. The CDR3 has 16 residues. The J segment lost 3 bases and the V segment lost 3 bases, leaving 9 bases of the junction unmatched. Germline V gene sequence: CDR1 SGHTA, CDR2 FQGNSA.

V and J are TRBV5-1 and TRBJ1-2; D gene ambiguous. This CDR3 is 15 amino acids long. V shed 0 bases and J shed 4 bases, with 13 bases lying between them. Germline lookup yields CDR1 SGHRS and CDR2 YFSETQ. CDR3 sequence reads: CASSLDPDYLYGYTF. DNA of the CDR3: TGCGCCAGCAGCTTGGACCCAGACTACCTCTATGGCTACACCTTC.

The chain employs TRBV6-5 and TRBJ1-2; 7 nucleotides agree with TRBD1. The CDR3 covers 14 residues. In germline, CDR1 is MNHEY, CDR2 SVGAGI. J was trimmed by 4 bases and V by 6 bases; bases with no gene match: 8. CDR3 bases: TGTGCCAGCAGCTCAGACAGGGAAGGCTATGGCTACACCTTC. It yields the protein CASSSDREGYGYTF.

V and J are TRBV5-4 and TRBJ1-1, with a possible D match to TRBD1 (5 bases). The germline V gene encodes CDR1 SGHNT and CDR2 YYREEE (reference sequence). This CDR3 spans 15 amino acids. The V and J ends lost 2 bases and 6 bases respectively, with 17 bases between them. This CDR3 is CASSFSGQGRAEAFF. The CDR3 nucleotides read TGTGCCAGCAGCTTTTCTGGGCAGGGCAGGGCTGAAGCTTTCTTT.

The chain has TRBV7-9 and TRBJ2-3; D perhaps matches TRBD1 (6 bases). Trimming removed 6 bases at V and 0 bases at J, with 10 bases between. CDR3 length: 14 amino acids. CDR1 and CDR2 (germline): SEHNR, FQNEAQ (reference sequence). Here the CDR3 reads CASRTGASTDTQYF. DNA for the CDR3: TGTGCCAGCAGGACAGGAGCTAGCACAGATACGCAGTATTTT.

The genes are TRBV27 and TRBJ2-7; 10 nucleotides align to TRBD2. Germline CDR1 MNHEY, CDR2 SMNVEV (reference sequence). The CDR3 spans 15 residues. V gave up 3 bases and J gave up 3 bases; unmatched junction bases: 5. The CDR3 DNA sequence: TGTGCCAGCAGTTTGAATAGCGGGGGGTTCTACGAGCAGTACTTC. Protein sequence: CASSLNSGGFYEQYF.

The V and J genes are TRBV6-1 and TRBJ2-1; D remains unclear. V was cut by 3 bases and J by 6 bases, with 12 bases left in between. This CDR3 spans 14 amino acids. The V gene's germline CDR1 is MNHNS and CDR2 SASEGT. This CDR3 is CASSDIVKINEQFF. In DNA, the CDR3 is TGTGCCAGCAGTGATATAGTCAAAATCAATGAGCAGTTCTTC.

The CDR3 nucleotides read TGTGCCAGCAGTCCGGACAGGGGAATGGATCAGCCCCAGCATTTT. This gives the protein CASSPDRGMDQPQHF. The J gene is TRBJ1-5, the V gene TRBV27; 9 bases map to TRBD1. J lost 5 bases, V lost 5 bases, and 7 bases had no gene match. Germline CDR1 is MNHEY and CDR2 is SMNVEV (reference sequence). CDR3 size: 15 residues.

This clone came up once. This chain links TRBV10-3 with TRBJ2-1, with 9 bases fitting TRBD2. From germline, CDR1 is ENHRY and CDR2 SYGVKD. The CDR3 has 17 residues. V shed 0 bases, J shed 9 bases, and the junction held 12 bases outside the gene matches. CDR3 in DNA: TGTGCCATCAGTGAGTCGAACGTGCGGGGGGGCTTGAGTGAGCAGTTCTTC. Encoded protein: CAISESNVRGGLSEQFF.